The 30 T cell receptor beta chains presented below share a single source sample, sequenced in a study of shared clonotypes between healthy human individuals. Sequenced by immunoSEQ multiplex PCR; TCRdb stores in-frame clones only, minus some. Found here are approximately 620,000 clones, 97% of them singletons; the top ten hold about 0.06%. Input material: naive CD4+ T cells sorted from blood. The subset denotes: CD45RA+ positively selected. The receptors come from a woman aged 30 to 39 in good health.

The chain has TRBV5-4 and TRBJ1-1; D gene unclear. The V end was cut by 2 bases, the J end by 0 bases, with 14 bases between. Germline V gives CDR1 SGHNT, CDR2 YYREEE (reference sequence). CDR3 length: 16 residues. This chain's CDR3 is CASSFRAPLMNTEAFF. In DNA, the CDR3 is TGTGCCAGCAGCTTCCGGGCCCCCCTTATGAACACTGAAGCTTTCTTT.

V gene TRBV7-2 combines with J gene TRBJ1-6; TRBD1 matches 7 bases. The V segment lost 1 base and the J segment 10 bases; nucleotides outside the gene matches: 7. The CDR3 has 15 amino acids. Germline CDR1 and CDR2: SGHTA and FQGNSA. Here the CDR3 DNA reads TGTGCCAGCAGCTTAGTGTGGCAGGGACAGTCACCCCTCCACTTT. As protein: CASSLVWQGQSPLHF. Variable domain in full (rest from reference TRBV7-2 and TRBJ1-6): GAGVSQSPSNKVTEKGKDVELRCDPISGHTALYWYRQSLGQGLEFLIYFQGNSAPDKSGLPSDRFSAERTGGSVSTLTIQRTQQEDSAVYLCASSLVWQGQSPLHFGNGTRLTVT.

V is TRBV16 and J is TRBJ2-5; no definite D call. CDR3 size: 12 residues. Germline loops: CDR1 KGHSY, CDR2 FQNENV. V gave up 0 bases and J gave up 14 bases, with 13 bases separating them. The CDR3 DNA reads TGTGCCAGCAGCCAATCGTTGGGGTCTCTATACTTC. Translating it yields CASSQSLGSLYF.

This chain joins TRBV14 and TRBJ2-3; D tentatively reads TRBD1 or TRBD2 (5 bases each). The germline CDR1 and CDR2 sequences are SGHDN and FVKESK. The length of the CDR3 is 14 residues. Trimming removed 4 bases from V and 7 bases from J, with 15 bases in between. This CDR3 reads CASSLLEGPYTQYF. The CDR3 DNA reads TGTGCCAGCAGCCTGTTAGAGGGGCCGTATACGCAGTATTTT.

Written as DNA, the CDR3 is TGTGCCAGCAGTCCAAGGGTTGCCCCGTTCTCTGGGGCCAACGTCCTGACTTTC. Protein: CASSPRVAPFSGANVLTF. V usage is TRBV28 and J usage is TRBJ2-6; D unresolved. CDR1 is MDHEN, CDR2 SYDVKM, per germline. V gave up 5 bases and J gave up 0 bases, with 17 bases separating them. CDR3 size: 18 residues. The whole variable domain, remainder taken from reference TRBV28 and TRBJ2-6, is DVKVTQSSRYLVKRTGEKVFLECVQDMDHENMFWYRQDPGLGLRLIYFSYDVKMKEKGDIPEGYSVSREKKERFSLILESASTNQTSMYLCASSPRVAPFSGANVLTFGAGSRLTVL.

This chain links TRBV10-3 with TRBJ2-1; D gene ambiguous. Germline loops: CDR1 ENHRY, CDR2 SYGVKD. This CDR3 region has 12 residues. V dropped 0 bases and J dropped 12 bases, with 9 bases sitting between them. CDR3 nucleotide sequence: TGTGCCATCAGTGAGTCTCTTGCTCTGCAGTTCTTC. It is translated as CAISESLALQFF.

V and J are TRBV5-1 and TRBJ2-1; D is unclear. Germline V gives CDR1 SGHRS, CDR2 YFSETQ. The V and J ends lost 6 bases and 6 bases respectively, with 10 bases between them. The CDR3 has 12 amino acids. The CDR3 bases are TGCGCCAGCAAGAAGGAGTTCAATGAGCAGTTCTTC. This sequence encodes CASKKEFNEQFF.

The chain joins TRBV6-9 to TRBJ2-5, with 8 bases identical to TRBD1. CDR3 length: 15 residues. The V and J ends lost 4 bases and 5 bases, in that order; junction bases with no gene match: 9. The V gene's germline CDR1 is MNHGY and CDR2 SVAAGI. The CDR3 loop reads CASSLQGVPPETQYF. The CDR3 DNA follows: TGTGCCAGCAGTTTACAGGGGGTCCCACCGGAGACCCAGTACTTC.

The chain links TRBV2 to TRBJ2-5; D remains ambiguous. Germline CDR1 reads SNHLY; CDR2 reads FYNNEI. The CDR3 is 15 amino acids. V lost 2 bases and J 5 bases, leaving 15 bases between the germline ends. The CDR3 region is CASSEMTTEVETQYF. Written as DNA, the CDR3 is TGTGCCAGCAGTGAAATGACAACCGAGGTGGAGACCCAGTACTTC.

The chain employs TRBV5-6 and TRBJ1-5, with TRBD1 matching 9 bases. V lost 2 bases to trimming and J lost 8 bases; unmatched junction nucleotides: 5. The germline V gene encodes CDR1 SGHDT and CDR2 YYEEEE. The CDR3 is made up of 14 amino acids. CDR3 sequence: CASSLQGAVEPQHF. DNA of the CDR3: TGTGCCAGCAGCTTACAGGGGGCTGTGGAGCCCCAGCATTTT.

V is TRBV19 and J is TRBJ1-1; TRBD1 aligns across 9 bases. The CDR3 is 14 amino acids. The J segment lost 0 bases and the V segment lost 9 bases, leaving 5 bases of the junction unmatched. From germline, CDR1 is LNHDA and CDR2 SQIVND (reference sequence). CDR3 sequence reads: CASRDRAMNTEAFF. The CDR3 DNA reads as TGTGCCAGCAGGGACAGGGCTATGAACACTGAAGCTTTCTTT.

As regards this clone: This specimen includes other DNA sequences encoding the same CDR3. The genes are TRBV5-1 and TRBJ1-5; 9 positions match TRBD1. After removal of 0 bases from V and 7 bases from J, the junction contained 2 bases not matched to a gene. The CDR3 extends over 14 amino acids. Germline V gives CDR1 SGHRS, CDR2 YFSETQ. The CDR3 DNA reads as TGCGCCAGCAGCTTGGGGACAGGGGACCAGCCCCAGCATTTT. Its protein is CASSLGTGDQPQHF.

This clone was seen only once. V and J are TRBV11-2 and TRBJ2-1, with a tentative D call TRBD2 (6 bases). Germline V gives CDR1 SGHAT, CDR2 FQNNGV. V gave up 4 bases and J gave up 6 bases, with 13 bases separating them. The CDR3 is 14 residues long. CDR3 sequence (DNA): TGTGCCAGCAGCTCGAATCGGGGGTTCAATGAGCAGTTCTTC. Its translation: CASSSNRGFNEQFF. Supplemented by reference TRBV11-2 and TRBJ2-1, the full variable domain reads EAGVAQSPRYKIIEKRQSVAFWCNPISGHATLYWYQQILGQGPKLLIQFQNNGVVDDSQLPKDRFSAERLKGVDSTLKIQPAKLEDSAVYLCASSSNRGFNEQFFGPGTRLTVL.

The V call is TRBV15, the J call TRBJ1-4; D might be TRBD1 (5 bases). The CDR3 has 16 amino acids. V lost 5 bases and J 4 bases, leaving 17 bases between the germline ends. Germline lookup yields CDR1 LNHNV and CDR2 YYDKDF (reference sequence). The CDR3 spells CATSPGRSIFNEKLFF. The CDR3 DNA is TGTGCCACCAGCCCGGGACGGTCAATCTTTAATGAAAAACTGTTTTTT.

The chain uses TRBV6-1 and TRBJ2-7; 7 nucleotides line up with TRBD1. Trimming cost V 6 bases and J 3 bases; bases outside gene matches: 8. Germline CDR1 is MNHNS and CDR2 is SASEGT. This CDR3 region has 14 residues. Here the CDR3 reads CASRPGQIIYEQYF. The CDR3 region has the DNA TGTGCCAGCAGGCCGGGACAGATCATCTACGAGCAGTACTTC.

This chain links TRBV28 with TRBJ1-1; D ambiguous. The V gene's germline CDR1 is MDHEN and CDR2 SYDVKM. V lost 6 bases to trimming and J lost 0 bases, with 20 bases between them. This CDR3 has 17 residues. The DNA of the CDR3 is TGTGCCAGCAGCCAGGTCGGCAAAGGTATTGTGAACACTGAAGCTTTCTTT. It encodes CASSQVGKGIVNTEAFF.

The chain combines TRBV11-2 with TRBJ2-1, with TRBD2 matching 14 bases. CDR3 length: 17 amino acids. V was clipped by 3 bases and J by 6 bases; unmatched bases: 7. Germline lookup yields CDR1 SGHAT and CDR2 FQNNGV. The CDR3 loop reads CASSLHPGLAGVNEQFF. CDR3 bases: TGTGCCAGCAGCTTGCACCCGGGACTAGCGGGAGTCAATGAGCAGTTCTTC.

The V and J genes are TRBV5-1 and TRBJ1-3; no firm D call. Germline values: CDR1 SGHRS, CDR2 YFSETQ. This CDR3 comprises 15 residues. Trimming removed 0 bases from V and 1 base from J, with 8 bases in between. CDR3 region: CASSLVAESGNTIYF. The CDR3, as DNA: TGCGCCAGCAGCTTGGTGGCAGAATCTGGAAACACCATATATTTT. Full variable domain (outside the CDR3, taken from reference TRBV5-1 and TRBJ1-3): KAGVTQTPRYLIKTRGQQVTLSCSPISGHRSVSWYQQTPGQGLQFLFEYFSETQRNKGNFPGRFSGRQFSNSRSEMNVSTLELGDSALYLCASSLVAESGNTIYFGEGSWLTVV.

This rearrangement joins TRBV27 to TRBJ2-7; 7 nucleotides match TRBD1. Germline CDR1 and CDR2: MNHEY and SMNVEV (reference sequence). V lost 5 bases to trimming and J lost 0 bases; unmatched junction nucleotides: 16. CDR3 length: 18 amino acids. The CDR3: CASSPLMLGQKNSYEQYF. The CDR3 DNA reads TGTGCCAGCAGTCCGTTAATGTTGGGACAGAAAAACTCCTACGAGCAGTACTTC.

The DNA for the CDR3 is TGTGCCAGCAGCATTGGACAGGGAGTCCCTGGCTACACCTTC. Translating gives CASSIGQGVPGYTF. The rearrangement joins TRBV5-8 to TRBJ1-2, with 8 bases fitting TRBD1. The CDR3 runs to 14 residues. Trimming removed 4 bases from V and 7 bases from J; junction bases left unmatched: 9. CDR1 and CDR2 from the germline V gene are SGHTS and YDEGEE.

This chain connects TRBV7-8 to TRBJ2-1, with no clear D. The CDR3 is 13 residues long. V shed 3 bases and J shed 4 bases, with 7 bases lying between them. The germline V gene encodes CDR1 SGHVS and CDR2 FQNEAQ. The CDR3 DNA follows: TGTGCCAGCAGCTTCTCACAGTACAATGAGCAGTTCTTC. Residues: CASSFSQYNEQFF.

This clone was seen once. The rearrangement links TRBV6-6 to TRBJ1-4, with TRBD1 as a possible D gene (6 bases). The V end lost 2 bases, the J end lost 5 bases, and 9 bases lay between the germline ends. Germline CDR1 is MNHNY and CDR2 is SVGAGI (reference sequence). The CDR3 loop spans 14 amino acids. CDR3 sequence: CASSYRTANEKLFF. DNA for the CDR3: TGTGCCAGCAGTTACAGGACAGCAAATGAAAAACTGTTTTTT.

This clone was recorded once. Other nucleotide sequences from this sample produce the same CDR3. The chain joins TRBV7-2 to TRBJ2-1, with 7 bases matching TRBD2. Germline V gene sequence: CDR1 SGHTA, CDR2 FQGNSA. The V and J ends lost 1 base and 5 bases, in that order; junction bases with no gene match: 5. This CDR3 has 15 residues. The CDR3 DNA sequence: TGTGCCAGCAGCTTAGATTCGGGAGGAAACAATGAGCAGTTCTTC. Encoded protein: CASSLDSGGNNEQFF.

The chain recombines TRBV5-1 with TRBJ2-1, with D perhaps assigned TRBD1 or TRBD2 (5 bases each). The CDR3 is 13 residues long. The V end lost 5 bases, the J end lost 6 bases, and 12 bases lay between the germline ends. Per the germline V gene, CDR1 is SGHRS and CDR2 is YFSETQ. The chain's CDR3 is CASRGDRGNEQFF. The CDR3 region has the DNA TGCGCCAGCAGGGGGGATCGGGGCAATGAGCAGTTCTTC.

The chain is built from TRBV28 and TRBJ2-1; D is unclear. The CDR3 consists of 13 residues. Germline V gives CDR1 MDHEN, CDR2 SYDVKM. Trimming pared 5 bases from V and 6 bases from J, leaving 11 bases between. CDR3 loop: CASSANYLNEQFF. The CDR3 DNA follows: TGTGCCAGCAGTGCTAACTATCTCAATGAGCAGTTCTTC.

This clone was seen once. The gene calls are TRBV5-1 and TRBJ2-1; weak D call: TRBD2 (6 bases). The CDR3 length is 16 residues. From germline, CDR1 is SGHRS and CDR2 YFSETQ. V dropped 1 base and J dropped 0 bases, with 11 bases sitting between them. The DNA for the CDR3 is TGCGCCAGCAGCTTGAATCCAGCGGGCTCCTACAATGAGCAGTTCTTC. Amino acid sequence: CASSLNPAGSYNEQFF. Looking up the rest from reference TRBV5-1 and TRBJ2-1 gives the full variable domain: KAGVTQTPRYLIKTRGQQVTLSCSPISGHRSVSWYQQTPGQGLQFLFEYFSETQRNKGNFPGRFSGRQFSNSRSEMNVSTLELGDSALYLCASSLNPAGSYNEQFFGPGTRLTVL.

This chain joins TRBV11-2 and TRBJ2-5; 7 bases are a match to TRBD2. Germline V gives CDR1 SGHAT, CDR2 FQNNGV. The CDR3 sequence is 16 residues long. Losses at the gene ends were 1 base for V and 2 bases for J; bases not matched to a gene: 7. The CDR3 nucleotides are TGTGCCAGCAGCTTAGGTGTAGCTAGCGGTCAAGAGACCCAGTACTTC. Protein product: CASSLGVASGQETQYF.

The rearrangement joins TRBV5-4 to TRBJ2-3, with 10 bases matching TRBD2. This CDR3 is 16 amino acids long. V trimming: 0 bases; J trimming: 5 bases; junction bases outside the gene matches: 6. The germline CDR1 and CDR2 sequences are SGHNT and YYREEE (reference sequence). CDR3 DNA sequence: TGTGCCAGCAGCTTGGGAGCGGGAGGGCAGGGAGATACGCAGTATTTT. It yields the protein CASSLGAGGQGDTQYF.

This sequence joins TRBV6-5 and TRBJ2-7, with TRBD2 matching over 13 bases. The CDR3 contains 16 residues. The germline CDR1 and CDR2 sequences are MNHEY and SVGAGI. Germline trimming cut 4 bases from V and 5 bases from J; bases unmatched to any gene: 8. CDR3 DNA sequence: TGTGCCAGCAGTTCCGAAGGACTAGCGGGAGCTAACGAGCAGTACTTC. It is translated as CASSSEGLAGANEQYF.

This chain joins TRBV5-1 and TRBJ1-2; 8 nucleotides agree with TRBD1. Germline trimming cut 4 bases from V and 7 bases from J; bases unmatched to any gene: 12. Germline lookup yields CDR1 SGHRS and CDR2 YFSETQ. The CDR3 sequence is 15 residues long. The CDR3 region has the DNA TGCGCCAGCAGCCCCGAGGGGCAGGGGGCTAGTGGCTACACCTTC. It translates to CASSPEGQGASGYTF.